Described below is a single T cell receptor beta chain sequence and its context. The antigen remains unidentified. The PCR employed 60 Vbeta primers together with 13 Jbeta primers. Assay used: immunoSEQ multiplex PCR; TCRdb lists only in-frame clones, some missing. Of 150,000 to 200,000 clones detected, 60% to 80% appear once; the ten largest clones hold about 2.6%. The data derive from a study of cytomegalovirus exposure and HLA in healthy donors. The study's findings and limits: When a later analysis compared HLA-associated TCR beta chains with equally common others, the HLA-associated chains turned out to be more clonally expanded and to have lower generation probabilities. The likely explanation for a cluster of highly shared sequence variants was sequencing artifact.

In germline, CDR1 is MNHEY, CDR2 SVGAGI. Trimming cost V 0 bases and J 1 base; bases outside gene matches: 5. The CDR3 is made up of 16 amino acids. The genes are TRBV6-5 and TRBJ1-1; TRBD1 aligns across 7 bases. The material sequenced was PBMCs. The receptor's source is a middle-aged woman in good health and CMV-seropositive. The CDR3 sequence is CASSYSRRTGNTEAFF. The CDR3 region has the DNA TGTGCCAGCAGTTACTCGAGGCGGACAGGGAACACTGAAGCTTTCTTT.